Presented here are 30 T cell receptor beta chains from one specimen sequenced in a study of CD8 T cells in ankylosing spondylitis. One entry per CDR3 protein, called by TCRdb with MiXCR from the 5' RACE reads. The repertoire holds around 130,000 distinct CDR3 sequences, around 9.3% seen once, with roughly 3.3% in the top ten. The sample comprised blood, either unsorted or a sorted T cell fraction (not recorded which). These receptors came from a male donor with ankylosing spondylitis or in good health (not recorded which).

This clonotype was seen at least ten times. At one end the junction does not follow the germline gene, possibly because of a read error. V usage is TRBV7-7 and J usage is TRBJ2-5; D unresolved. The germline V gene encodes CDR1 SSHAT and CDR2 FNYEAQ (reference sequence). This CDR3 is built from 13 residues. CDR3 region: CASSLEQQETQYF. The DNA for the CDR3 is TGTGCTAGCAGCTTAGAGCAGCAAGAGACCCAGTACTTC.

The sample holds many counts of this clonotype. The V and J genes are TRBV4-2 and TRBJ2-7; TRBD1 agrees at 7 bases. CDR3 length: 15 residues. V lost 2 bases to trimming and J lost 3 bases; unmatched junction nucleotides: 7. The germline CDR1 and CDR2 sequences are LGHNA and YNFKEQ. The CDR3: CASSQQPGQIYEQYF. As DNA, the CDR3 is TGTGCCAGCAGCCAACAACCGGGACAGATCTACGAGCAGTACTTC.

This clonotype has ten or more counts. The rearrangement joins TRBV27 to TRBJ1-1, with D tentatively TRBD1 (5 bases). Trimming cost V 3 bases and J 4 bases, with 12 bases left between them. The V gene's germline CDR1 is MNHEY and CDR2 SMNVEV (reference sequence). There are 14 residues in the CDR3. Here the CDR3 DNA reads TGTGCCAGCAGTTTTTGGGGGGGGGGCACTGAAGCTTTCTTT. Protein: CASSFWGGGTEAFF.

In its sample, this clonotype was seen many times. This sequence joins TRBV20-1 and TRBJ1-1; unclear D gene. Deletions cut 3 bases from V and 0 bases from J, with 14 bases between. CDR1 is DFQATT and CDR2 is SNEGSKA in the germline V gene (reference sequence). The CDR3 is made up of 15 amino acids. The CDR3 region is CSARSIGTMNTEAFF. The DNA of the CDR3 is TGCAGTGCTAGGTCTATTGGAACAATGAACACTGAAGCTTTCTTT.

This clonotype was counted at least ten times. The CDR3 nucleotides read TGTGCCAGCAGTTACCGCAGGGTGGGAGATACGCAGTATTTT. Encoded protein: CASSYRRVGDTQYF. V and J are TRBV6-5 and TRBJ2-3, with D tentatively TRBD1 (5 bases). The CDR3 consists of 14 residues. The ends were cut back, 2 bases at V and 5 bases at J, with 11 bases in the middle. Germline loops: CDR1 MNHEY, CDR2 SVGAGI.

Here the CDR3 reads CASSPRLQGSGANVLTF. The CDR3 DNA reads TGTGCCAGCTCACCACGGCTTCAAGGCTCTGGGGCCAACGTCCTGACTTTC. The gene calls are TRBV18 and TRBJ2-6; no clear D gene. Per the germline V gene, CDR1 is KGHSH and CDR2 is LQKENI. The CDR3 contains 17 residues. Trimming shortened V by 1 base and J by 0 bases, and 10 bases separated the two germline ends. Based on the CDR3 plus reference TRBV18 and TRBJ2-6, the full variable domain is NAGVMQNPRHLVRRRGQEARLRCSPMKGHSHVYWYRQLPEEGLKFMVYLQKENIIDESGMPKERFSAEFPKEGPSILRIQQVVRGDSAAYFCASSPRLQGSGANVLTFGAGSRLTVL.

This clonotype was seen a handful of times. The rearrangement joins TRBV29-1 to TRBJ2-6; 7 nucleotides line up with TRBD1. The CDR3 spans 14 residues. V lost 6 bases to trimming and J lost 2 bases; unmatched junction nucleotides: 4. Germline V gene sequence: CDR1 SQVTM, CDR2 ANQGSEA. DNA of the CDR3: TGCAGCGTCTCCGGGACAGCTGGGGCCAACGTCCTGACTTTC. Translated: CSVSGTAGANVLTF.

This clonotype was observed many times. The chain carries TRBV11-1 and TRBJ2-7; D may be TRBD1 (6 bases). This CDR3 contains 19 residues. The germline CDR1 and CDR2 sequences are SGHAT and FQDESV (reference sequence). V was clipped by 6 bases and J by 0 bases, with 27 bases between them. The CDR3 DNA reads TGTGCCAGCAGGGACTTAGGGGACACCAGAAAATTTAGCTCCTACGAGCAGTACTTC. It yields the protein CASRDLGDTRKFSSYEQYF.

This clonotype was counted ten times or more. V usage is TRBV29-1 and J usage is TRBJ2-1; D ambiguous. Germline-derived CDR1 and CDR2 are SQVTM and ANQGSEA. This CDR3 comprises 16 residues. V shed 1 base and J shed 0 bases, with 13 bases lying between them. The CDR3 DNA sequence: TGCAGCGTTGAAGTGGCGGCGGCCCGCTCCTACAATGAGCAGTTCTTC. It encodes CSVEVAAARSYNEQFF.

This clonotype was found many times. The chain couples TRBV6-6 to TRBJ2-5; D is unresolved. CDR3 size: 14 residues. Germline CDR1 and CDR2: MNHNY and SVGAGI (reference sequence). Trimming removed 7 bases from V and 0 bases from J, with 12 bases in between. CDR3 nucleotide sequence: TGTGCCAGCAATAGGGCGCCCAACCAAGAGACCCAGTACTTC. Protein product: CASNRAPNQETQYF.

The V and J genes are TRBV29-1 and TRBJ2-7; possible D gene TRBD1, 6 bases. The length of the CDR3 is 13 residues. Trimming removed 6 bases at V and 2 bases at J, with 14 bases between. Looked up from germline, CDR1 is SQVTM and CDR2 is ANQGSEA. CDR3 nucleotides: TGCAGCGTCCTATACGGACAGACCTACGAGCAGTACTTC. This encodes CSVLYGQTYEQYF.

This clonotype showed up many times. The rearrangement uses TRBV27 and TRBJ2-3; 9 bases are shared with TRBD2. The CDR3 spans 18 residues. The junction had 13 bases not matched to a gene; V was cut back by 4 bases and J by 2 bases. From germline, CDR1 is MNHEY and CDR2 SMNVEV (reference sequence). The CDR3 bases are TGTGCCAGCAGTTCCCCCGGAGGGATAGCGGGAGTCACAGATACGCAGTATTTT. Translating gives CASSSPGGIAGVTDTQYF.

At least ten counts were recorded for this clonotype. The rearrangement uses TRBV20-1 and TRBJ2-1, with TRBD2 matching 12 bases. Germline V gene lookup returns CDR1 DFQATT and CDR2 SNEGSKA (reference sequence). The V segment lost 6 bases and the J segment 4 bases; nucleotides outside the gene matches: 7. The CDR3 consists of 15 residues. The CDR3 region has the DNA TGCAGTGCCCCACTAGCGGGAGGCTCGTACAATGAGCAGTTCTTC. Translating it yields CSAPLAGGSYNEQFF.

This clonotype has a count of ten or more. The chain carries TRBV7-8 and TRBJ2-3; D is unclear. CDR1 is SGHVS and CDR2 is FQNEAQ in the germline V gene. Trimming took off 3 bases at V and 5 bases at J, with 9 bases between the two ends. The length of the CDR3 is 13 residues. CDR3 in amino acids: CASSFTSVDTQYF. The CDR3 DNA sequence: TGTGCCAGCAGCTTCACCTCTGTAGATACGCAGTATTTT. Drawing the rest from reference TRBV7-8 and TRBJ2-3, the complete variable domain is GAGVSQSPRYKVAKRGQDVALRCDPISGHVSLFWYQQALGQGPEFLTYFQNEAQLDKSGLPSDRFFAERPEGSVSTLKIQRTQQEDSAVYLCASSFTSVDTQYFGPGTRLTVL.

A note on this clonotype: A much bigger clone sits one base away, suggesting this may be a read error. The CDR3 DNA follows: TGCAGTGGTAGAGATAAGCAGGGAGGAAATCAGCCCCAGCATTTT. Protein product: CSGRDKQGGNQPQHF. The genes are TRBV20-1 and TRBJ1-5, with D possibly TRBD1 on 5 matching bases. CDR1 and CDR2 (germline): DFQATT, SNEGSKA (reference sequence). CDR3 size: 15 residues.

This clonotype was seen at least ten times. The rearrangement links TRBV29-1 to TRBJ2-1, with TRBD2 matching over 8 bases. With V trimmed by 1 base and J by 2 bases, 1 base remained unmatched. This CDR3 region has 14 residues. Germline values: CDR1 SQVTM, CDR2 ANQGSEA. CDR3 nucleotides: TGCAGCGTTGAAGGTAGCGGGACCTACAATGAGCAGTTCTTC. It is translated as CSVEGSGTYNEQFF.

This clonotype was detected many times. The CDR3 DNA is TGCAGTGCTAGAGTGGGCAGCAATCAGCCCCAGCATTTT. It encodes CSARVGSNQPQHF. The chain joins TRBV20-1 to TRBJ1-5; D not certain. CDR3 size: 13 residues. Trimming removed 1 base from V and 1 base from J, with 5 bases in between. Per germline, CDR1 DFQATT and CDR2 SNEGSKA (reference sequence).

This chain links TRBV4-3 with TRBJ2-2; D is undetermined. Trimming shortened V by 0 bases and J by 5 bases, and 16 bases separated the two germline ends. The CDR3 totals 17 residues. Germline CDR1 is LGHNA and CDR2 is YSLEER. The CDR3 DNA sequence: TGCGCCAGCAGCCAAGATCTTTTGGCAGAGAGGACCGGGGAGCTGTTTTTT. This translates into CASSQDLLAERTGELFF.

Here the CDR3 DNA reads TGTGCCAGCAGCCTCGGCGGGAGGACGGATACGCAGTATTTT. The encoded protein is CASSLGGRTDTQYF. The gene calls are TRBV7-9 and TRBJ2-3; 8 positions match TRBD2. J lost 6 bases, V lost 5 bases, and 7 bases had no gene match. The CDR3 is 14 residues long. The germline V gene encodes CDR1 SEHNR and CDR2 FQNEAQ (reference sequence). The whole variable domain, remainder taken from reference TRBV7-9 and TRBJ2-3, is DTGVSQNPRHKITKRGQNVTFRCDPISEHNRLYWYRQTLGQGPEFLTYFQNEAQLEKSRLLSDRFSAERPKGSFSTLEIQRTEQGDSAMYLCASSLGGRTDTQYFGPGTRLTVL.

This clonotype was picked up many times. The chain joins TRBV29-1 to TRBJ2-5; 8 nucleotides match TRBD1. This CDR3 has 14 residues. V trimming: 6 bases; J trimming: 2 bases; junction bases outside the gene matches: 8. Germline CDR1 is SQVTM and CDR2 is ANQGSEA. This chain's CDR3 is CSVARDRMQETQYF. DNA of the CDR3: TGCAGCGTGGCCCGGGACAGGATGCAAGAGACCCAGTACTTC.

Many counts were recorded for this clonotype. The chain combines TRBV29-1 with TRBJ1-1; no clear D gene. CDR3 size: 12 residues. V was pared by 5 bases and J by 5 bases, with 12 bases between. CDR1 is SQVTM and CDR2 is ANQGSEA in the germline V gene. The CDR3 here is CSVSRGWTEAFF. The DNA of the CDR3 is TGCAGCGTTTCTCGGGGTTGGACTGAAGCTTTCTTT.

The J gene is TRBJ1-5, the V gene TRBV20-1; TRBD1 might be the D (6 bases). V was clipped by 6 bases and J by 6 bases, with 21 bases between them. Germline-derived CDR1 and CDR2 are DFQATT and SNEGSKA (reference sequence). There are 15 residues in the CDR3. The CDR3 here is CSATPKGGFGQPQHF. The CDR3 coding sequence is TGCAGTGCCACTCCGAAGGGGGGCTTTGGTCAGCCCCAGCATTTT.

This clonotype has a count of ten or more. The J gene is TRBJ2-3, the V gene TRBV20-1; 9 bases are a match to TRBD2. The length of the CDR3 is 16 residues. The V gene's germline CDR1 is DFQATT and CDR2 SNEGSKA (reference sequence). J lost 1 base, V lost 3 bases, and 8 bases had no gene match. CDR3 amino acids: CSASNLAGSGTDTQYF. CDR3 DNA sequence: TGCAGTGCTAGTAATCTAGCGGGATCAGGCACAGATACGCAGTATTTT.

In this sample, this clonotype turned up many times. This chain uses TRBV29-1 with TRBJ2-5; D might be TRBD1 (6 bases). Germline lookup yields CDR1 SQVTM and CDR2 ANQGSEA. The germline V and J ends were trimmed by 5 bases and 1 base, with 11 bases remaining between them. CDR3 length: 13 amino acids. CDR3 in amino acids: CSVRDTGQETQYF. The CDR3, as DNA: TGCAGCGTTAGGGACACCGGCCAAGAGACCCAGTACTTC.

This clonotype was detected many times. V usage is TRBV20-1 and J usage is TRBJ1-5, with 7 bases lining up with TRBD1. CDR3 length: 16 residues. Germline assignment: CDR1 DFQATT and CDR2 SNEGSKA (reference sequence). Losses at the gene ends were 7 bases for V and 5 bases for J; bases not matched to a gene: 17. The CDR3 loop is CSVSRQGNSYDQPQHF. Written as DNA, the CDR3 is TGCAGTGTCAGTAGACAGGGTAACTCGTATGATCAGCCCCAGCATTTT.

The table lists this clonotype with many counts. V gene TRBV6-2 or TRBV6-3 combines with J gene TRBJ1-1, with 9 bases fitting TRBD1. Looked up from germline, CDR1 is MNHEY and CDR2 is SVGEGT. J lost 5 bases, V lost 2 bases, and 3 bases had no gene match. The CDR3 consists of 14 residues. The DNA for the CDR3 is TGTGCCAGCAGTTACGGGACAGGGAGGACTGAAGCTTTCTTT. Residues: CASSYGTGRTEAFF.

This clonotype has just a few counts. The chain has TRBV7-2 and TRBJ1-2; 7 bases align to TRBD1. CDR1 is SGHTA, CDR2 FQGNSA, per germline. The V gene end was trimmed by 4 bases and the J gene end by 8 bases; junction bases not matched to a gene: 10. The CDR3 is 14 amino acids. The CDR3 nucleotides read TGTGCCAGCAGCTCAGACAGGGAAAGTTACGGCTACACCTTC. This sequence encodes CASSSDRESYGYTF. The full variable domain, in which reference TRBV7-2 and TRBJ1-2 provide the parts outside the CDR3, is GAGVSQSPSNKVTEKGKDVELRCDPISGHTALYWYRQSLGQGLEFLIYFQGNSAPDKSGLPSDRFSAERTGGSVSTLTIQRTQQEDSAVYLCASSSDRESYGYTFGSGTRLTVV.

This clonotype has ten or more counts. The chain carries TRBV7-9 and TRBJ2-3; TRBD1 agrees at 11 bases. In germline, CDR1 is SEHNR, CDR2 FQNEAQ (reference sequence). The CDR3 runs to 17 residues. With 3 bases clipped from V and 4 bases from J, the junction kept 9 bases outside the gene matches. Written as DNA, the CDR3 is TGTGCCAGCAGCTTTAATCTGGACAGGGGGCGTGCAGATACGCAGTATTTT. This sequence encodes CASSFNLDRGRADTQYF.

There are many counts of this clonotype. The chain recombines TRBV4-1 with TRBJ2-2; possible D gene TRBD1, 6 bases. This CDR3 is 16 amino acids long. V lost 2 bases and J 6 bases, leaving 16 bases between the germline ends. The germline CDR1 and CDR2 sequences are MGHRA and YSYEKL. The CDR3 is CASSQIDRPSSGELFF. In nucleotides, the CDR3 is TGCGCCAGCAGCCAAATAGACAGGCCCTCATCCGGGGAGCTGTTTTTT.

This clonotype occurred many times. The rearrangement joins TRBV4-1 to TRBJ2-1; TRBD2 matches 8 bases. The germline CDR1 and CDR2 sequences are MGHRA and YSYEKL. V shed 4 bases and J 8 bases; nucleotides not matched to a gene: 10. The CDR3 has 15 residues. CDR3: CASSLTGTRFDEQFF. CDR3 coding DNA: TGCGCCAGCAGCCTGACTGGGACTAGGTTCGATGAGCAGTTCTTC.